Sequencing of this TCR beta chain was carried out in a study of T cell responses to AZD1222 COVID-19 vaccine. This table comes from immunoSEQ multiplex PCR, and its TCRdb copy is limited to in-frame clones, with some not included. The sample yields around 200,000 clones, around 93% seen once. Study observations and caveats: Spike-specific TCR breadth and depth grew following two AZD1222 doses. The study found vaccine-associated CD4 TCRs spanning spike, dominant at 160-218 and 743-854. None of the repertoires were sampled until the peak T cell response had passed.

With respect to this clone: What it binds is not known.

Germline-derived CDR1 and CDR2 are SGHVS and FNYEAQ. J was trimmed by 5 bases and V by 0 bases; bases with no gene match: 6. This CDR3 has 17 residues. This receptor was taken from an adult who received the MenACWY meningococcal vaccine as a control. The gene calls are TRBV7-6 and TRBJ2-5; 13 bases map to TRBD2. Sequenced material: peripheral blood, taken 28 days after the second dose of the MenACWY control vaccine. CDR3 in amino acids: CASSLARLAGGVETQYF. The DNA for the CDR3 is TGTGCCAGCAGCTTAGCGAGACTAGCGGGGGGCGTGGAGACCCAGTACTTC.